A selection of T cell receptor beta chains follows, all from one sample in a study of cytomegalovirus exposure and HLA in healthy donors. Only in-frame clones appear in the TCRdb table, and some are missing; sequencing was by immunoSEQ multiplex PCR. The data show nearly 95,000 clones, with more than 70% seen just once and over 3% held by the top ten. Sequences were obtained from PBMCs. The receptor source for this set is a woman aged 40 to 50 in good health and CMV-seronegative. Each CDR3 is given with its conserved first and last residue.

v_call	j_call	cdr3_aa
TRBV5-6	TRBJ2-4	CASSFGGNIQYF
TRBV30	TRBJ1-1	CAWKWRVDTEAFF
TRBV30	TRBJ1-2	CAWSEGMGDYGYTF
TRBV4-1	TRBJ2-5	CASSRTPVVVQETQYF
TRBV28	TRBJ1-2	CASSLYLANYGYTF
TRBV9	TRBJ1-2	CASSVQGGYGYTF
TRBV29-1	TRBJ1-2	CSVRRGSLTDGYPF
TRBV19	TRBJ1-3	CASSPRDSPLYF
TRBV6-6	TRBJ2-7	CASSTPGQSYEQYF
TRBV30	TRBJ1-2	CAWSAGPSRGNYGYTF
TRBV19	TRBJ1-4	CASSIGQVREKLFF
TRBV29-1	TRBJ2-7	CSVEESRGQYF
TRBV9	TRBJ1-2	CASSVEQQPYDGYTF
TRBV5-1	TRBJ1-6	CASSLNRVRDSPLHF
TRBV6-1	TRBJ2-5	CASSEAVGGQETQYF
TRBV30	TRBJ2-3	CAWSVGRGSTDTQYF
TRBV1	TRBJ2-7	CTSSQDGTPYEQYF
TRBV7-9	TRBJ2-7	CASSLEGLSYEQYF
TRBV6-6	TRBJ2-2	CASSYRETGDTGELFF
TRBV30	TRBJ2-6	CAWEIGGGPGANVLTF
TRBV4-2	TRBJ2-3	CASSQERSDTQYF
TRBV29-1	TRBJ2-7	CSVAGTGAYEQYF
TRBV6-1	TRBJ1-4	CASDGENEKLFF
TRBV7-2	TRBJ1-1	CASSRKAGGFTEAFF
TRBV28	TRBJ1-1	CASSLWQGMNTEAFF
TRBV4-1	TRBJ1-3	CASSRGSSGNTIYF
TRBV14	TRBJ1-6	CASSQVTAYNSPLHF
TRBV7-9	TRBJ1-5	CASSSQGRNQPQHF
TRBV19	TRBJ1-5	CASTTQGPKQPQHF
TRBV13	TRBJ1-6	CASSPAGGRNSPLHF
TRBV30	TRBJ1-1	CAWIRANTEAFF
TRBV5-1	TRBJ2-1	CASSPTGGQGEQFF
TRBV19	TRBJ1-1	CASSLHWGNTEAFF
TRBV7-8	TRBJ2-5	CASSSYNRLAGGGETQYF
TRBV29-1	TRBJ1-1	CSVESLGETEAFF
TRBV5-6	TRBJ1-5	CASSLASSRGPQHF
TRBV5-1	TRBJ1-1	CASSPRSGTEAFF
TRBV6-6	TRBJ2-7	CASSPGTSHPYEQYF
TRBV13	TRBJ2-4	CASSFWTGQAKNIQYF
TRBV10-3	TRBJ1-2	CAISGTGGDYGYTF
TRBV9	TRBJ2-1	CASTTGGYNEQFF
TRBV5-5	TRBJ1-3	CASSLNGAGFGNTIYF